Listed here are 17 T cell receptor beta chains from one sample, sequenced in a study of cytomegalovirus exposure and HLA in healthy donors. PCR primers comprised 60 Vbeta and 13 Jbeta primers. Assay used: immunoSEQ multiplex PCR; TCRdb lists only in-frame clones, some missing. The table shows fewer than 150,000 clones, with roughly three quarters occurring only once. Sequenced sample: PBMCs. Receptors were obtained from a woman between 50 and 59 years old in good health and CMV-seronegative.

The DNA of the CDR3 is TGCAGCGTTGATCACAGGGGTAGCACAGATACGCAGTATTTT. It encodes CSVDHRGSTDTQYF. This sequence joins TRBV29-1 and TRBJ2-3; TRBD1 matches 7 bases. From germline, CDR1 is SQVTM and CDR2 ANQGSEA. V lost 3 bases, J lost 0 bases, and 3 bases stayed unmatched. The CDR3 extends over 14 amino acids.

V is TRBV28 and J is TRBJ1-5, with D perhaps TRBD1 (6 bases). V dropped 7 bases and J dropped 1 base, with 14 bases sitting between them. The CDR3 totals 15 residues. The V gene's germline CDR1 is MDHEN and CDR2 SYDVKM. The CDR3 DNA is TGTGCCAGCAAACATGGGGGGGCAAGCAATCAGCCCCAGCATTTT. Translated: CASKHGGASNQPQHF.

This chain uses TRBV7-9 with TRBJ2-6, with 10 bases fitting TRBD2. J was trimmed by 3 bases and V by 2 bases; bases with no gene match: 7. CDR3 length: 18 amino acids. Germline V gene lookup returns CDR1 SEHNR and CDR2 FQNEAQ (reference sequence). The DNA of the CDR3 is TGTGCCAGCAGCTTAATAGCGGGGGGAAGTTTTGGGGCCAACGTCCTGACTTTC. Translating it yields CASSLIAGGSFGANVLTF.

This chain joins TRBV7-2 and TRBJ1-2; D gene unclear. The germline V and J ends were trimmed by 1 base and 1 base, with 10 bases remaining between them. The CDR3 extends over 15 amino acids. Germline V gene sequence: CDR1 SGHTA, CDR2 FQGNSA. The CDR3 sequence is CASSLDMQVNYGYTF. Here the CDR3 DNA reads TGTGCCAGCAGCTTAGACATGCAGGTTAACTATGGCTACACCTTC.

The chain employs TRBV5-1 and TRBJ2-3; TRBD1 matches 8 bases. In germline, CDR1 is SGHRS, CDR2 YFSETQ. V lost 3 bases to trimming and J lost 5 bases; unmatched junction nucleotides: 5. The CDR3 has 14 residues. For the CDR3, the DNA is TGCGCCAGCAGCTGGCAGGGGGCTAGAGATACGCAGTATTTT. Translation gives CASSWQGARDTQYF.

The chain uses TRBV11-3 and TRBJ2-3, with 7 bases matching TRBD2. The CDR3 contains 15 residues. Looked up from germline, CDR1 is SGHNT and CDR2 is YENEEA. With V trimmed by 3 bases and J by 2 bases, 5 bases remained unmatched. In nucleotides, the CDR3 is TGTGCCAGCAGCTTTGGCGGGGACTACACAGATACGCAGTATTTT. It encodes CASSFGGDYTDTQYF.

This chain links TRBV19 with TRBJ1-4, with a possible D match to TRBD1 (5 bases). Trimming took off 7 bases at V and 8 bases at J, with 14 bases between the two ends. This CDR3 is built from 13 residues. CDR1 is LNHDA, CDR2 SQIVND, per germline (reference sequence). CDR3 loop: CASTRGTREKLFF. The CDR3 nucleotides are TGTGCCAGTACCCGGGGGACCCGGGAAAAACTGTTTTTT.

The rearrangement joins TRBV20-1 to TRBJ1-1; no reliable D call. V lost 3 bases, J lost 4 bases, and 6 bases lay in between. The V gene's germline CDR1 is DFQATT and CDR2 SNEGSKA (reference sequence). CDR3 length: 11 amino acids. As DNA, the CDR3 is TGCAGTGCTAGGGCCAGCACTGAAGCTTTCTTT. Amino acid sequence: CSARASTEAFF.

The chain recombines TRBV30 with TRBJ1-2; D unclear. Germline V lookup: CDR1 GTSNPN, CDR2 SVGIG (reference sequence). This CDR3 spans 12 amino acids. V dropped 1 base and J dropped 2 bases, with 5 bases sitting between them. CDR3 DNA: TGTGCCTGGAGTGGAACAAACTATGGCTACACCTTC. Its translation is CAWSGTNYGYTF. Based on the CDR3 plus reference TRBV30 and TRBJ1-2, the full variable domain is SQTIHQWPATLVQPVGSPLSLECTVEGTSNPNLYWYRQAAGRGLQLLFYSVGIGQISSEVPQNLSASRPQDRQFILSSKKLLLSDSGFYLCAWSGTNYGYTFGSGTRLTVV.

The chain combines TRBV27 with TRBJ2-2; 7 positions agree with TRBD1. The CDR3 runs 16 residues. The ends lost 3 bases at V and 2 bases at J; junction bases unmatched: 6. The V gene's germline CDR1 is MNHEY and CDR2 SMNVEV (reference sequence). CDR3 coding DNA: TGTGCCAGCAGTTTTGCCGGGACAGTAAACACCGGGGAGCTGTTTTTT. This codes for CASSFAGTVNTGELFF.

Only one count was recorded for this clone. The V and J genes are TRBV5-6 and TRBJ1-1; unclear D gene. Germline values: CDR1 SGHDT, CDR2 YYEEEE. CDR3 size: 13 residues. Between the trimmed V and J ends, which lost 4 bases and 0 bases, there was a span of 7 bases. The CDR3 DNA sequence: TGTGCCAGCAGCGTTCAAATGAACACTGAAGCTTTCTTT. It codes for CASSVQMNTEAFF.

The chain combines TRBV5-6 with TRBJ1-3; no clear D gene. From germline, CDR1 is SGHDT and CDR2 YYEEEE. The CDR3 totals 13 residues. The germline V and J ends were trimmed by 4 bases and 3 bases, with 8 bases remaining between them. The CDR3 DNA follows: TGTGCCAGCAGCCTATCGGGTGGAAACACCATATATTTT. Protein sequence: CASSLSGGNTIYF.

This clone is a singleton in its sample. The J gene is TRBJ1-1, the V gene TRBV10-3; perhaps TRBD1 as D (5 bases). Per germline, CDR1 ENHRY and CDR2 SYGVKD. V lost 4 bases and J lost 5, with 11 bases in between. This CDR3 has 13 residues. CDR3: CAISGPGLTEAFF. CDR3 sequence (DNA): TGTGCCATCAGTGGCCCAGGGCTGACTGAAGCTTTCTTT.

CDR3 in DNA: TGTGCCAGTAGTATCAACTCCGGCAGGCTTACCAATGAGCAGTTCTTC. It codes for CASSINSGRLTNEQFF. V usage is TRBV19 and J usage is TRBJ2-1; D is ambiguous. The CDR3 extends over 16 amino acids. CDR1 is LNHDA, CDR2 SQIVND, per germline (reference sequence). Trimming removed 3 bases from V and 6 bases from J, with 18 bases in between.

The chain employs TRBV5-1 and TRBJ2-3, with a weak D call TRBD1 (5 bases). V was cut by 7 bases and J by 5 bases, with 17 bases left in between. This CDR3 has 14 amino acids. Germline CDR1 SGHRS, CDR2 YFSETQ. CDR3 in amino acids: CASRNQGRGDTQYF. The CDR3 nucleotides read TGCGCCAGCCGCAACCAGGGTAGAGGAGATACGCAGTATTTT.

J is TRBJ1-1 and V is TRBV5-6; D call uncertain. The germline V gene encodes CDR1 SGHDT and CDR2 YYEEEE. V was pared by 0 bases and J by 0 bases, with 12 bases between. This CDR3 region has 16 residues. CDR3 amino acids: CASSLGGLNMNTEAFF. The DNA of the CDR3 is TGTGCCAGCAGCTTGGGAGGGCTCAACATGAACACTGAAGCTTTCTTT.

The rearrangement joins TRBV6-6 to TRBJ2-4; 10 positions match TRBD1. This CDR3 is 12 amino acids long. Germline trimming cut 8 bases from V and 7 bases from J; bases unmatched to any gene: 2. CDR1 MNHNY and CDR2 SVGAGI come from the germline V gene (reference sequence). CDR3 region: CASDRGQNIQYF. CDR3 DNA sequence: TGTGCCAGCGACAGGGGGCAGAACATTCAGTACTTC.